These 9 T cell receptor beta chains were sequenced from one sample in a study of beta chain features in type 1 diabetes. Every bit of the isolated RNA underwent reverse transcription, so sequencing read expressed TCRB transcripts. Using immunoSEQ multiplex PCR, the repertoire was profiled, and TCRdb retains in-frame clones only, with some absent. Of hundreds of thousands of clones in the sample, 10% to 15% are singletons; the top ten hold roughly 0.017%. The specimen sequenced was naive CD4+ T cells from blood. The receptors were gathered from a man between 18 and 29 years old in good health.

This clone came up a few times. The J gene is TRBJ2-5, the V gene TRBV23-1, with TRBD1 matching 7 bases. TRBV23-1 is flagged as an ORF with uncertain function. The V gene end was trimmed by 6 bases and the J gene end by 2 bases; junction bases not matched to a gene: 3. This CDR3 is built from 13 residues. CDR3 nucleotide sequence: TGCGCCAGCAGGGCGACAGGGCAAGAGACCCAGTACTTC. It codes for CASRATGQETQYF.

This chain connects TRBV29-1 to TRBJ1-1; D remains unclear. Trimming left V 6 bases short and J 4 bases short, with 9 bases between. The germline V gene encodes CDR1 SQVTM and CDR2 ANQGSEA. The CDR3 length is 11 residues. CDR3 in amino acids: CSVLSSTEAFF. In DNA, the CDR3 is TGCAGCGTCTTGAGTAGCACTGAAGCTTTCTTT.

This chain links TRBV28 with TRBJ2-7; 10 bases map to TRBD2. Germline V gives CDR1 MDHEN, CDR2 SYDVKM. With V trimmed by 5 bases and J by 6 bases, 7 bases remained unmatched. The CDR3 contains 14 residues. The CDR3 bases are TGTGCCAGCAGTCCTTTAGCGGGGGGAAGCGAGCAGTACTTC. It specifies CASSPLAGGSEQYF. The entire variable domain, with the rest obtained from reference TRBV28 and TRBJ2-7, is as follows: DVKVTQSSRYLVKRTGEKVFLECVQDMDHENMFWYRQDPGLGLRLIYFSYDVKMKEKGDIPEGYSVSREKKERFSLILESASTNQTSMYLCASSPLAGGSEQYFGPGTRLTVT.

This sequence joins TRBV7-9 and TRBJ2-1, with 7 bases matching TRBD1. CDR3 length equals 14 residues. J gave up 4 bases and V 6 bases, and 6 bases lay outside the gene matches. Germline V gene data show CDR1 as SEHNR and CDR2 as FQNEAQ (reference sequence). CDR3 bases: TGTGCCAGCAGATCCCGGGACAGTTACAATGAGCAGTTCTTC. This gives the protein CASRSRDSYNEQFF.

The chain is built from TRBV5-1 and TRBJ2-1, with 10 bases aligning to TRBD1. V lost 4 bases to trimming and J lost 9 bases; unmatched junction nucleotides: 10. The CDR3 covers 15 residues. Germline-derived CDR1 and CDR2 are SGHRS and YFSETQ. The CDR3 here is CASSPGQGMGTEQFF. In DNA, the CDR3 is TGCGCCAGCAGCCCGGGACAGGGGATGGGAACTGAGCAGTTCTTC.

V and J are TRBV5-1 and TRBJ2-5; TRBD1 aligns across 9 bases. The length of the CDR3 is 14 residues. Germline V lookup: CDR1 SGHRS, CDR2 YFSETQ. V trimming: 3 bases; J trimming: 5 bases; junction bases outside the gene matches: 5. The CDR3 here is CASSSGTGFETQYF. The CDR3 DNA sequence: TGCGCCAGCAGCTCCGGGACAGGGTTCGAGACCCAGTACTTC.

V and J are TRBV5-4 and TRBJ2-7; D is perhaps TRBD1 (5 bases). The CDR3 is 14 residues long. Germline V lookup: CDR1 SGHNT, CDR2 YYREEE (reference sequence). Trimming took off 4 bases at V and 6 bases at J, with 17 bases between the two ends. The CDR3 reads CASSPAQGVGEQYF. CDR3 nucleotide sequence: TGTGCCAGCAGCCCAGCCCAAGGGGTGGGCGAGCAGTACTTC.

The CDR3 spells CASTIQGSYQPQHF. The CDR3 nucleotides read TGTGCCAGCACCATACAGGGGTCTTATCAGCCCCAGCATTTT. The J gene is TRBJ1-5, the V gene TRBV2, with TRBD1 identical over 7 bases. The CDR3 is 14 residues long. Germline V gene sequence: CDR1 SNHLY, CDR2 FYNNEI. With 7 bases clipped from V and 5 bases from J, the junction kept 8 bases outside the gene matches.

This clone was detected only a few times. The chain carries TRBV9 and TRBJ1-2, with D possibly matching TRBD1 (5 bases). This CDR3 has 16 amino acids. The ends were cut back, 4 bases at V and 2 bases at J, with 18 bases in the middle. Germline CDR1 SGDLS, CDR2 YYNGEE. CDR3 protein: CASSPLMGRTNYGYTF. CDR3 DNA: TGTGCCAGCAGCCCTTTGATGGGCAGGACAAACTATGGCTACACCTTC.